Here is one T cell receptor (beta chain) with its context. Other DNA sequences in this sample translate to the same CDR3. This specimen comes from a study of T cell clones after liver transplantation. Clones were sequenced by immunoSEQ multiplex PCR, and TCRdb holds only the in-frame ones, with some missing. Here the sample spans roughly 15,000 clones, less than 85% being singletons. The length of the CDR3 is 15 residues. After removal of 5 bases from V and 7 bases from J, the junction contained 4 bases not matched to a gene. Germline V gene data show CDR1 as MNHEY and CDR2 as SMNVEV (reference sequence).

This rearrangement joins TRBV27 to TRBJ2-1; 14 nucleotides line up with TRBD2. The sequencing used CD8+ T cells from blood, collected around 48 months after liver transplant. This sequence originates from a human patient who received a liver transplant. Part of the T cells may come from the graft donor. The CDR3 is CASSLGLAGVNEQFF. The CDR3 DNA sequence: TGTGCCAGCAGTCTGGGACTAGCGGGAGTGAATGAGCAGTTCTTC.